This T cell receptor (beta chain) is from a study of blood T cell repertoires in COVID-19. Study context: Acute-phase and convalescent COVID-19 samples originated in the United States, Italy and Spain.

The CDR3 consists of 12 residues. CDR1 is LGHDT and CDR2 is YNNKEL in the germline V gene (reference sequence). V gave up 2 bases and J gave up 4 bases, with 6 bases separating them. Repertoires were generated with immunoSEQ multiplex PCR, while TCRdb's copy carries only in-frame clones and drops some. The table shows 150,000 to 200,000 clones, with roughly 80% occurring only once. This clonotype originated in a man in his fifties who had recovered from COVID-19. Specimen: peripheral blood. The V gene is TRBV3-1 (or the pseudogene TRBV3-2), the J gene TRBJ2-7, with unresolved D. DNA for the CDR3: TGTGCCAGCAGCCAAACAGCTTACGAGCAGTACTTC. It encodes CASSQTAYEQYF.